A selection of T cell receptor beta chains follows, all from one sample in a study of shared clonotypes between healthy human individuals. Data came from immunoSEQ multiplex PCR; TCRdb stores just in-frame clones and leaves some out. The sample includes over a million clones, around 78% seen only once; the top ten take 0.5% to 0.65%. Source material: memory CD4+ T cells from PBMCs. Receptors were obtained from a man in his late teens or twenties in good health. Some clones in this sample may be carry-over from other donors' samples. The CDR3 runs from the conserved cysteine through the conserved F or W. The order of the fields is J gene, D gene, V gene, clone size, CDR3 DNA, CDR3 protein. The D gene is left open where the match is weak. Only some rows state a clone size, as once, few, many or a class for expanded clones.

>TRBJ2-3|TRBD2|TRBV9|NA
TGTGCCAGCAGCGACGGGGAAGGACTAGACACAGATACGCAGTATTTT
CASSDGEGLDTDTQYF
>TRBJ1-2|NA|TRBV7-9|NA
TGTGCCAGCAGCTTAACTGATCTGGGAGGCTACACCTTC
CASSLTDLGGYTF
>TRBJ2-7|NA|TRBV4-2|NA
TGTGCCAGCAGCCACCAGGGGGGGCACGAGCAGTACTTC
CASSHQGGHEQYF
>TRBJ1-3|NA|TRBV5-1|NA
TGCGCCAGCAGTTTAGAGGGCCGCTCTGGAAACACCATATATTTT
CASSLEGRSGNTIYF
>TRBJ1-1|NA|TRBV6-6|NA
TGTGCCAGCAGTTACTCCCTGGAAGAAGCTTTCTTT
CASSYSLEEAFF
>TRBJ2-5|NA|TRBV10-3|once
TGTGCCATGTCGGCGACGGGGCCCTCTGAGACCCAGTACTTC
CAMSATGPSETQYF
>TRBJ1-1|NA|TRBV9|NA
TGTGCCAGCAGCGTATTGGGGGGTTCCCTGAACACTGAAGCTTTCTTT
CASSVLGGSLNTEAFF
>TRBJ2-5|TRBD1|TRBV5-4|NA
TGTGCCAGCAGCTCCGGACAGGGGACAGAGACCCAGTACTTC
CASSSGQGTETQYF
>TRBJ2-2|TRBD2|TRBV10-1|NA
TGCGCCAGCAGTGCACAGGCGGGAGGGAGGACCGGGGAGCTGTTTTTT
CASSAQAGGRTGELFF
>TRBJ2-3|NA|TRBV28|once
TGTGCCAGCAGTGATTTAGCGGTTTTCACAGATACGCAGTATTTT
CASSDLAVFTDTQYF
>TRBJ1-2|NA|TRBV7-8|few
TGTGCCAGCAGCTTAGGACAAACAGGTTTTGGCTACACCTTC
CASSLGQTGFGYTF